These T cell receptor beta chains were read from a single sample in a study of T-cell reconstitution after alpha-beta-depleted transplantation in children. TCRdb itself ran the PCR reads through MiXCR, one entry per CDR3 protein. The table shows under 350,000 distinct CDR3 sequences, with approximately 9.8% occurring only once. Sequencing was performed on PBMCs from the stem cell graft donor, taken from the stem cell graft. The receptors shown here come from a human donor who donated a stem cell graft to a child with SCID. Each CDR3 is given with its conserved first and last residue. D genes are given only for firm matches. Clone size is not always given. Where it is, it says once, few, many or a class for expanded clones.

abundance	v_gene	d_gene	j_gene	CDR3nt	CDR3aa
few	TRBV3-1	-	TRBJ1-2	TGTGCCAGCAGCCAAGATTTTCGGAGAGACTATGGCTACACCTTC	CASSQDFRRDYGYTF
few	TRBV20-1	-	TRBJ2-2	TGCAGTGCTAGAGATCAGGCGGCGAACACCGGGGAGCTGTTTTTT	CSARDQAANTGELFF
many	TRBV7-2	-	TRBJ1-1	TGTGCCAGCAGCTTATCGGGGCAGGGAGAAACTGAAGCTTTCTTT	CASSLSGQGETEAFF
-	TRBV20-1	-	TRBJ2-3	TGCAGTGCTACCCGGGACAACCAAGATACGCAGTATTTT	CSATRDNQDTQYF
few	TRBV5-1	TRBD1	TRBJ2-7	TGCGCCAGCAGCTCCAGGGGGAACTCCTACGAGCAGTACTTC	CASSSRGNSYEQYF
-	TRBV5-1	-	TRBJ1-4	TGCGCCAGCAGCTTGGGGAGTCTAGCAACTAATGAAAAACTGTTTTTT	CASSLGSLATNEKLFF
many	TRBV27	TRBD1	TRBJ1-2	TGTGCCAGCTCCTTCGGACAGGGGAAGGGCTATGGCTACACCTTC	CASSFGQGKGYGYTF
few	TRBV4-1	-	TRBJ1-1	TGCGCCAGCAGCCAAGCCCTTCTCACTGAAGCTTTCTTT	CASSQALLTEAFF
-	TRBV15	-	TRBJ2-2	TGTGCCACCAGCCTCGGAGACACAAACACCGGGGAGCTGTTTTTT	CATSLGDTNTGELFF
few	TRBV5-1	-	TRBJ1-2	TGCGCCAGCAGCCCCGCGAGGAGCGACTATGGCTACACCTTC	CASSPARSDYGYTF
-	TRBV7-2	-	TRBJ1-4	TGTGCCAGCAGCTTGTCGATCACAACTAATGAAAAACTGTTTTTT	CASSLSITTNEKLFF
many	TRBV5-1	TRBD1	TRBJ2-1	TGCGCCAGCAGCCCCGGACAGGGGGGTTACAATGAGCAGTTCTTC	CASSPGQGGYNEQFF
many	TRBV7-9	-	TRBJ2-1	TGTGCCAGCAGCAGCAGGACAGAGACGCCCTACAATGAGCAGTTCTTC	CASSSRTETPYNEQFF
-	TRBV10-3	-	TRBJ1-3	TGTGCCATCAGTGAGAGTCCAGTCGGTGCTGGAAACACCATATATTTT	CAISESPVGAGNTIYF
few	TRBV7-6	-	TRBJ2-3	TGTGCCAGCAGCTTAGCCCGGGGGAGACAGTATTCCACAGATACGCAGTATTTT	CASSLARGRQYSTDTQYF
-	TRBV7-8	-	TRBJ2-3	TGTGCCAGCAGCTTTGGCAGCGGATTAGATACGCAGTATTTT	CASSFGSGLDTQYF
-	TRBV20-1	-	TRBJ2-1	TGCAGTGCCATACCTAGCGCCCTCGGAAACAATGAGCAGTTCTTC	CSAIPSALGNNEQFF
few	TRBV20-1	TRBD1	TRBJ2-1	TGCAGTGCTAGTACGGACAGGGGGAACTACAATGAGCAGTTCTTC	CSASTDRGNYNEQFF
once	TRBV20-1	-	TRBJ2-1	TGCATTGCTAGAGTGGCGGAGACCTACAATGAGCAGTTCTTC	CIARVAETYNEQFF
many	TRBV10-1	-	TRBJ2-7	TGCGCCAGCAGTGAGGGGGGATCCTACGAGCAGTACTTC	CASSEGGSYEQYF
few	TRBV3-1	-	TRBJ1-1	TGTGCCAGCAGCACCAGGGGTTCTGAAGCTTTCTTT	CASSTRGSEAFF
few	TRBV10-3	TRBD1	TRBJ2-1	TGTGCCATCAGACCAGGGGGCGGTGAGCAGTTCTTC	CAIRPGGGEQFF
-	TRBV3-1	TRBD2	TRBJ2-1	TGTGCCAGCAGCCACCTAGCGGTGGGCAATGAGCAGTTCTTC	CASSHLAVGNEQFF
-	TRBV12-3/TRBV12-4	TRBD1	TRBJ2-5	TGTGCCAGCAGCCGACAAATCGGGACAGTAGAGACCCAGTACTTC	CASSRQIGTVETQYF
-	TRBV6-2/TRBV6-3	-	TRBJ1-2	TGTGCCAGCAGTCCCAGGCGGTATGGCTACACCTTC	CASSPRRYGYTF
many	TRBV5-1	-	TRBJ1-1	TGCGCCAGCAGCACCGGACCGGGCTTGAACACTGAAGCTTTCTTT	CASSTGPGLNTEAFF
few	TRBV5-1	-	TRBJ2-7	TGCGCCAGCAGCTTGACGATCTCCTACGAGCAGTACTTC	CASSLTISYEQYF
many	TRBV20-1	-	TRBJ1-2	TGCAGTGCTAGCACAGGGACCTATGGCTACACCTTC	CSASTGTYGYTF
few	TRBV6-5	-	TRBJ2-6	TGTGCCAGCAGTTACCCTGGGGCTGGGGCCAACGTCCTGACTTTC	CASSYPGAGANVLTF
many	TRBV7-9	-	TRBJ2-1	TGTGCCAGCAGCTCGAGGATCGATGAGCAGTTCTTC	CASSSRIDEQFF
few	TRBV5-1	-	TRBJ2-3	TGCGCCCCGAGGGCAGATACGCAGTATTTT	CAPRADTQYF
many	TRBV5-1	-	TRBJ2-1	TGCGCCAGCAGTCTAGCAGTTTACAATGAGCAGTTCTTC	CASSLAVYNEQFF
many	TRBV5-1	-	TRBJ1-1	TGCGCCAGCAGCTTATTAGGACCTATGAACACTGAAGCTTTCTTT	CASSLLGPMNTEAFF
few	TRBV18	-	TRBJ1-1	TGTGCCAGCTCACCCATCCCGGGAAACACTGAAGCTTTCTTT	CASSPIPGNTEAFF
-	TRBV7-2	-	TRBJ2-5	TGTGCCAGCAGCTTACAGATCGGAGAGACCCAGTACTTC	CASSLQIGETQYF
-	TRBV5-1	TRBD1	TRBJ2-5	TGCGCCAGCAGCTTGGGGGGCTTACAGGGGGGACAAGAGACCCAGTACTTC	CASSLGGLQGGQETQYF
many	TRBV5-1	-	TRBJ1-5	TGCGCCAGCAGCTTGGGGGGTCTGAATCAGCCCCAGCATTTT	CASSLGGLNQPQHF
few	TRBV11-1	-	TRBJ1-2	TGTGCCAGCAGCTTTTATAGGGACGGCGGCTACACCTTC	CASSFYRDGGYTF
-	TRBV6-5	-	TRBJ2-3	TGTGCCAGCAGTTACAATCAGGGATTAGGCACAGATACGCAGTATTTT	CASSYNQGLGTDTQYF
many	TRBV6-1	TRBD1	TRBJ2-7	TGTGCCAGCAGTACACAGGGGCCGGGGCTCTCCTACGAGCAGTACTTC	CASSTQGPGLSYEQYF
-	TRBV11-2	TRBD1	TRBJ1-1	TGTGCCAGCAGCTTTCAGGGGGGGTCCAACACTGAAGCTTTCTTT	CASSFQGGSNTEAFF
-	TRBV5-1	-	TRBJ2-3	TGCGCCAGCAGTCCCGCTACCCAATACAGCACAGATACGCAGTATTTT	CASSPATQYSTDTQYF